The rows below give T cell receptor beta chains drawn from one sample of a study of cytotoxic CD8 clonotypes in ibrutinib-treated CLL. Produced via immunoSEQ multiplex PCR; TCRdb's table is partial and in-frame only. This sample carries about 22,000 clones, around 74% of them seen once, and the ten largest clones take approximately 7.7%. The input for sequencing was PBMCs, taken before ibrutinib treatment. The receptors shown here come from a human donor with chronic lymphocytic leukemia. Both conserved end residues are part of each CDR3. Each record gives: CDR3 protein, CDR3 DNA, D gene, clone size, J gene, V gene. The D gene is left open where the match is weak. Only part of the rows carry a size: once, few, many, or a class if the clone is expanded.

CDR3aa: CASSYGTISNQPQHF
CDR3nt: TGTGCCAGCAGTTACGGGACAATTAGCAATCAGCCCCAGCATTTT
d_gene: .
abundance: few
j_gene: TRBJ1-5
v_gene: TRBV6-5

CDR3aa: CASSPLNYGYTF
CDR3nt: TGTGCCAGCAGCCCCTTAAACTATGGCTACACCTTC
d_gene: .
abundance: once
j_gene: TRBJ1-2
v_gene: TRBV7-9

CDR3aa: CASSLSNNEQFF
CDR3nt: TGTGCCAGCAGCCTGTCTAACAATGAGCAGTTCTTC
d_gene: .
abundance: few
j_gene: TRBJ2-1
v_gene: TRBV11-2

CDR3aa: CASSAAGQGDFYEQYF
CDR3nt: TGTGCCAGCAGTGCGGCCGGACAGGGAGATTTCTACGAGCAGTACTTC
d_gene: TRBD1
abundance: once
j_gene: TRBJ2-7
v_gene: TRBV2

CDR3aa: CASSQEKFEEKLFF
CDR3nt: TGCGCCAGCAGCCAAGAGAAGTTCGAGGAAAAACTGTTTTTT
d_gene: .
abundance: .
j_gene: TRBJ1-4
v_gene: TRBV4-3

CDR3aa: CASSRSDGELFF
CDR3nt: TGTGCCAGCTCCAGGTCCGACGGGGAGCTGTTTTTT
d_gene: .
abundance: once
j_gene: TRBJ2-2
v_gene: TRBV9

CDR3aa: CAWSAGQGPFYEQYF
CDR3nt: TGTGCCTGGAGTGCAGGTCAGGGTCCGTTCTACGAGCAGTACTTC
d_gene: .
abundance: few
j_gene: TRBJ2-7
v_gene: TRBV30

CDR3aa: CASSRQLYSGNTIYF
CDR3nt: TGTGCCAGCAGCCGACAGTTATACTCTGGAAACACCATATATTTT
d_gene: .
abundance: .
j_gene: TRBJ1-3
v_gene: TRBV7-3

CDR3aa: CASSTISGPEAFF
CDR3nt: TGTGCCAGTAGTACTATCTCGGGACCTGAAGCTTTCTTT
d_gene: .
abundance: .
j_gene: TRBJ1-1
v_gene: TRBV19

CDR3aa: CASSYSDRGIDEQFF
CDR3nt: TGTGCCAGCAGTTACTCGGACAGGGGTATTGATGAGCAGTTCTTC
d_gene: TRBD1
abundance: once
j_gene: TRBJ2-1
v_gene: TRBV6-5

CDR3aa: CASSYSVDTQYF
CDR3nt: TGTGCCAGCAGTTACTCTGTGGATACGCAGTATTTT
d_gene: .
abundance: .
j_gene: TRBJ2-3
v_gene: TRBV6-6

CDR3aa: CASQGLVNTGELFF
CDR3nt: TGTGCCAGCCAGGGACTCGTAAACACCGGGGAGCTGTTTTTT
d_gene: .
abundance: .
j_gene: TRBJ2-2
v_gene: TRBV28

CDR3aa: CASSPTGTNTEAFF
CDR3nt: TGTGCCAGCAGCCCCACAGGGACGAACACTGAAGCTTTCTTT
d_gene: .
abundance: .
j_gene: TRBJ1-1
v_gene: TRBV9

CDR3aa: CASSSRLIAKNIQYF
CDR3nt: TGTGCCAGCAGCTCGCGACTCATAGCCAAAAACATTCAGTACTTC
d_gene: .
abundance: few
j_gene: TRBJ2-4
v_gene: TRBV28

CDR3aa: CASSVGQDNYGYTF
CDR3nt: TGTGCCAGCAGTGTTGGACAGGATAACTATGGCTACACCTTC
d_gene: TRBD1
abundance: .
j_gene: TRBJ1-2
v_gene: TRBV6-1

CDR3aa: CASSLDGATEAFF
CDR3nt: TGTGCCAGCTCACTGGACGGGGCCACTGAAGCTTTCTTT
d_gene: .
abundance: .
j_gene: TRBJ1-1
v_gene: TRBV18

CDR3aa: CASSEEVAAIYNEQFF
CDR3nt: TGTGCCAGCAGTGAAGAAGTAGCGGCAATCTACAATGAGCAGTTCTTC
d_gene: .
abundance: .
j_gene: TRBJ2-1
v_gene: TRBV6-1

CDR3aa: CASSLAMRGNYGYTF
CDR3nt: TGCGCCAGCAGCTTGGCGATGAGGGGGAACTATGGCTACACCTTC
d_gene: .
abundance: .
j_gene: TRBJ1-2
v_gene: TRBV5-1

CDR3aa: CATSHGAWSSYEQYF
CDR3nt: TGTGCCACTTCACACGGGGCGTGGAGCTCCTACGAGCAGTACTTC
d_gene: .
abundance: .
j_gene: TRBJ2-7
v_gene: TRBV7-2

CDR3aa: CARYRVVGWANVLTF
CDR3nt: TGTGCCAGATACAGGGTCGTCGGGTGGGCCAACGTCCTGACTTTC
d_gene: .
abundance: .
j_gene: TRBJ2-6
v_gene: TRBV6-5

CDR3aa: CASQGAGTGELFF
CDR3nt: TGTGCCAGCCAGGGGGCGGGGACCGGGGAGCTGTTTTTT
d_gene: TRBD1
abundance: .
j_gene: TRBJ2-2
v_gene: TRBV6-5

CDR3aa: CASSPLAGFNGELFF
CDR3nt: TGTGCCAGCAGCCCACTAGCGGGGTTCAACGGGGAGCTGTTTTTT
d_gene: TRBD2
abundance: .
j_gene: TRBJ2-2
v_gene: TRBV7-8

CDR3aa: CASRRQDPLLGYTF
CDR3nt: TGTGCCAGCAGGCGACAGGACCCCCTCCTGGGATACACCTTC
d_gene: .
abundance: few
j_gene: TRBJ1-2
v_gene: TRBV28

CDR3aa: CASSLVRAEKLFF
CDR3nt: TGTGCCAGCAGCTTAGTCCGGGCTGAAAAACTGTTTTTT
d_gene: .
abundance: few
j_gene: TRBJ1-4
v_gene: TRBV7-2

CDR3aa: CASSTETDSNQPQHF
CDR3nt: TGCGCCAGCAGCACAGAGACTGATAGCAATCAGCCCCAGCATTTT
d_gene: .
abundance: few
j_gene: TRBJ1-5
v_gene: TRBV10-1

CDR3aa: CASTQGAQPQHF
CDR3nt: TGTGCCAGCACACAGGGGGCGCAGCCCCAGCATTTT
d_gene: TRBD1
abundance: .
j_gene: TRBJ1-5
v_gene: TRBV7-8

CDR3aa: CASPGHPGATDTQYF
CDR3nt: TGTGCCAGCCCGGGACACCCAGGAGCAACAGATACGCAGTATTTT
d_gene: .
abundance: .
j_gene: TRBJ2-3
v_gene: TRBV5-8

CDR3aa: CSVDQQGFTDTQYF
CDR3nt: TGCAGCGTTGACCAACAGGGGTTCACAGATACGCAGTATTTT
d_gene: TRBD1
abundance: .
j_gene: TRBJ2-3
v_gene: TRBV29-1

CDR3aa: CAWSDGSGPSYEQYF
CDR3nt: TGTGCCTGGAGTGATGGGTCAGGGCCCTCCTACGAGCAGTACTTC
d_gene: .
abundance: .
j_gene: TRBJ2-7
v_gene: TRBV30

CDR3aa: CASSLFRGAREETQYF
CDR3nt: TGTGCCAGCAGCTTATTTCGCGGGGCTCGGGAAGAGACCCAGTACTTC
d_gene: .
abundance: .
j_gene: TRBJ2-5
v_gene: TRBV11-2

CDR3aa: CASSLGTGTGSTEAFF
CDR3nt: TGCGCCAGCAGCTTGGGTACCGGGACAGGGTCCACTGAAGCTTTCTTT
d_gene: TRBD1
abundance: .
j_gene: TRBJ1-1
v_gene: TRBV5-1

CDR3aa: CASSLGQAFNEQFF
CDR3nt: TGTGCCAGCAGCTTGGGACAGGCCTTCAATGAGCAGTTCTTC
d_gene: TRBD1
abundance: medium-sized
j_gene: TRBJ2-1
v_gene: TRBV7-8

CDR3aa: CASTRGDYEQYF
CDR3nt: TGTGCCAGCACCCGAGGGGACTACGAGCAGTACTTC
d_gene: .
abundance: .
j_gene: TRBJ2-7
v_gene: TRBV2

CDR3aa: CASSRDRSFDVYGYTF
CDR3nt: TGTGCCAGCAGCCGGGACAGGTCCTTCGACGTCTATGGCTACACCTTC
d_gene: TRBD1
abundance: .
j_gene: TRBJ1-2
v_gene: TRBV5-6

CDR3aa: CSVGRGAGNTIYF
CDR3nt: TGCAGCGTTGGTCGGGGGGCTGGAAACACCATATATTTT
d_gene: .
abundance: .
j_gene: TRBJ1-3
v_gene: TRBV29-1

CDR3aa: CASSGSYGRNTIYF
CDR3nt: TGTGCCAGCAGCGGTTCCTACGGACGGAACACCATATATTTT
d_gene: .
abundance: .
j_gene: TRBJ1-3
v_gene: TRBV9

CDR3aa: CASSYDSYTEAFF
CDR3nt: TGTGCCAGCAGTTACGACAGCTACACTGAAGCTTTCTTT
d_gene: .
abundance: once
j_gene: TRBJ1-1
v_gene: TRBV6-5

CDR3aa: CASSLDLARGNTEAFF
CDR3nt: TGTGCCAGCAGCTTAGATCTGGCCAGGGGTAACACTGAAGCTTTCTTT
d_gene: .
abundance: once
j_gene: TRBJ1-1
v_gene: TRBV11-2

CDR3aa: CASSSNPRTNEKLFF
CDR3nt: TGCGCCAGCAGCTCTAACCCCCGAACTAATGAAAAACTGTTTTTT
d_gene: .
abundance: .
j_gene: TRBJ1-4
v_gene: TRBV5-1

CDR3aa: CASSSLGPSRELFF
CDR3nt: TGCGCCAGCAGCTCTCTGGGACCCTCAAGGGAGCTGTTTTTT
d_gene: .
abundance: .
j_gene: TRBJ2-2
v_gene: TRBV5-1

CDR3aa: CASSQGVGTGRVTEAFF
CDR3nt: TGTGCCAGCAGCCAAGGGGTCGGGACAGGTCGAGTCACTGAAGCTTTCTTT
d_gene: TRBD1
abundance: .
j_gene: TRBJ1-1
v_gene: TRBV4-2

CDR3aa: CASRRPGRQGEQFF
CDR3nt: TGTGCCAGCAGGAGACCCGGTAGGCAAGGTGAGCAGTTCTTC
d_gene: .
abundance: once
j_gene: TRBJ2-1
v_gene: TRBV9

CDR3aa: CASNPGNSYEQYF
CDR3nt: TGTGCCAGCAATCCAGGAAACTCCTACGAGCAGTACTTC
d_gene: .
abundance: .
j_gene: TRBJ2-7
v_gene: TRBV5-4